This note documents a single T cell receptor beta chain sequence. Its antigen is unknown. This sample stems from a study of graft-versus-host responses after intestinal transplantation. About the study: The study gave all recipients anti-thymocyte globulin induction, then tacrolimus and steroids for three to four years.

Per germline, CDR1 SGHKS and CDR2 YYEKEE (reference sequence). The CDR3 consists of 13 residues. V gave up 0 bases and J gave up 0 bases, with 3 bases separating them. Here immunoSEQ multiplex PCR was the method, and the copy in TCRdb shows in-frame clones only, minus some. Of around 110,000 clones in the sample, approximately 90% were seen once. The sample here was unstimulated CD4+ T cells sorted from spleen or lymph node cells, taken before intestinal transplant. The rearrangement links TRBV5-5 to TRBJ1-2; D is undetermined. The sequence was obtained from a human donor who received an intestinal transplant. The CDR3 is CASSLAANYGYTF. CDR3 coding DNA: TGTGCCAGCAGCTTGGCAGCTAACTATGGCTACACCTTC.